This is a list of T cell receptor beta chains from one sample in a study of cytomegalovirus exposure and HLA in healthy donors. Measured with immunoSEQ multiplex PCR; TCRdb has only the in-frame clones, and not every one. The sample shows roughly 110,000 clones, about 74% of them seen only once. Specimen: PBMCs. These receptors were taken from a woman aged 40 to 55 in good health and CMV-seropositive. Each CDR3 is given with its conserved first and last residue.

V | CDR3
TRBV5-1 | CASSSLLQFYSNQPQHF
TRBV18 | CASSSLDTDGYTF
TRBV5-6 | CASSLEPGGLNGYTF
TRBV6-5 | CASSYSGTGYGDTQYF
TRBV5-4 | CASSFLDEQFF
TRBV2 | CASSPDRQRPNSPLHF
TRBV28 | CASSLRANLGGYTF
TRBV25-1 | CASSAQDRISGEQYF
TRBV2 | CASRVESSYNSPLHF
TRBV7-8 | CASSSSRNQPQHF